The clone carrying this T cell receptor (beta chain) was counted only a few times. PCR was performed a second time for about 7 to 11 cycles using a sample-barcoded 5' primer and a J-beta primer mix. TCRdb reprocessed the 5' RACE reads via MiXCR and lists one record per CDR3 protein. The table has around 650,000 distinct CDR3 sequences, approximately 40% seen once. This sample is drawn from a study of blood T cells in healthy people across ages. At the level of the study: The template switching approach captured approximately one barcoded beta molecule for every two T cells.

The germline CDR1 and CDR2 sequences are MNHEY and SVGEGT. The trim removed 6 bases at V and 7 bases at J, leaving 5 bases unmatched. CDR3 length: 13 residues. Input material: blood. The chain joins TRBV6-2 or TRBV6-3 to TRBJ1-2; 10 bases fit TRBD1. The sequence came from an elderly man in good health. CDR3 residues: CASRARTGGGYTF. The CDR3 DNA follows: TGTGCCAGCAGAGCCCGGACAGGGGGTGGCTACACCTTC.